The 26 T cell receptor beta chains below all came from one sample that was sequenced in a study of Tregs in tolerant kidney transplant recipients. Repertoires were generated with immunoSEQ multiplex PCR, while TCRdb's copy carries only in-frame clones and drops some. Of over 50,000 clones in the sample, approximately 85% are singletons; the top ten hold under 2.5%. The input for sequencing was Tregs from blood, taken before the transplant. The receptors originated from a human donor who received a combined kidney and bone marrow transplant.

The chain has TRBV19 and TRBJ2-5, with 8 bases fitting TRBD1. CDR1 and CDR2 from the germline V gene are LNHDA and SQIVND (reference sequence). V shed 6 bases and J 5 bases; nucleotides not matched to a gene: 2. The CDR3 runs to 12 residues. CDR3 DNA sequence: TGTGCCAGTAGGACAGGGGCCGAGACCCAGTACTTC. The encoded protein is CASRTGAETQYF.

This rearrangement joins TRBV4-1 to TRBJ1-1, with D hard to call. Trimming cost V 5 bases and J 1 base, with 14 bases left between them. The CDR3 spans 15 residues. Germline V lookup: CDR1 MGHRA, CDR2 YSYEKL. The CDR3 loop reads CASSWARESNTEAFF. CDR3 in DNA: TGCGCCAGCAGCTGGGCGCGGGAGTCGAACACTGAAGCTTTCTTT.

The chain links TRBV30 to TRBJ1-1; the D is unclear. Trimming removed 2 bases at V and 0 bases at J, with 10 bases between. The CDR3 contains 14 residues. Germline loops: CDR1 GTSNPN, CDR2 SVGIG (reference sequence). The DNA for the CDR3 is TGTGCCTGGAGTCGTGGAGGGTTGAACACTGAAGCTTTCTTT. Residues: CAWSRGGLNTEAFF.

This chain uses TRBV7-2 with TRBJ2-5; D might be TRBD1 (5 bases). The J call may not be correct, given that the DNA end is closer to TRBJ2-7. The CDR3 is made up of 13 amino acids. Germline V gene sequence: CDR1 SGHTA, CDR2 FQGNSA. The CDR3 loop reads CASSFGRAHEQYF. CDR3 nucleotides: TGTGCCAGCAGCTTCGGCAGGGCCCACGAGCAGTACTTC.

The chain links TRBV6-4 to TRBJ1-2; D is perhaps TRBD1 (6 bases). This CDR3 is 14 amino acids long. Germline V gives CDR1 MRHNA, CDR2 SNTAGT. V was cut by 6 bases and J by 2 bases, with 13 bases left in between. CDR3 residues: CASSVGAGNYGYTF. CDR3 coding DNA: TGTGCCAGCAGCGTGGGGGCTGGGAACTATGGCTACACCTTC.

The chain links TRBV5-6 to TRBJ1-2, with a possible D match to TRBD1 (6 bases). Trimming left V 3 bases short and J 5 bases short, with 14 bases between. Germline V gene sequence: CDR1 SGHDT, CDR2 YYEEEE. The CDR3 is 14 residues long. The CDR3 nucleotides are TGTGCCAGCAGCTCCCTGGACAGACAATATGGCTACACCTTC. Amino acid sequence: CASSSLDRQYGYTF.

The chain uses TRBV27 and TRBJ2-7; D perhaps matches TRBD1 (5 bases). V lost 1 base and J lost 1, with 11 bases in between. Germline V gene sequence: CDR1 MNHEY, CDR2 SMNVEV (reference sequence). There are 15 residues in the CDR3. In DNA form, the CDR3 reads TGTGCCAGCAGTTTATTGCCCAGGGAATCCTACGAGCAGTACTTC. Amino acids: CASSLLPRESYEQYF.

The chain uses TRBV4-1 and TRBJ1-1; TRBD1 might be the D (5 bases). Germline CDR1 and CDR2: MGHRA and YSYEKL. Trimming took off 7 bases at V and 1 base at J, with 13 bases between the two ends. The CDR3 extends over 14 amino acids. CDR3 DNA: TGCGCCAGCACTGAGGGGTGGGGGAACACTGAAGCTTTCTTT. It yields the protein CASTEGWGNTEAFF.

This clone was detected a few times. The V call is TRBV7-9, the J call TRBJ1-3; possible D gene TRBD1, 5 bases. Trimming removed 3 bases from V and 2 bases from J, with 8 bases in between. CDR3 length equals 14 residues. Germline V gene lookup returns CDR1 SEHNR and CDR2 FQNEAQ (reference sequence). CDR3 in DNA: TGTGCCAGCAGCTTTGGGACGGCTGGAAACACCATATATTTT. Translating gives CASSFGTAGNTIYF.

The chain employs TRBV27 and TRBJ2-1; 14 positions match TRBD2. Germline V lookup: CDR1 MNHEY, CDR2 SMNVEV (reference sequence). V shed 9 bases, J shed 8 bases, and the junction held 12 bases outside the gene matches. This CDR3 has 16 residues. This CDR3 reads CARIPGTSGSSDEQFF. The CDR3 DNA reads as TGTGCCAGGATCCCAGGGACTAGCGGGAGCAGCGATGAGCAGTTCTTC.

The rearrangement uses TRBV5-5 and TRBJ2-1, with D maybe TRBD2 (5 bases). The germline gives CDR1 SGHKS, CDR2 YYEKEE (reference sequence). Deletions cut 1 base from V and 7 bases from J, with 9 bases between. This CDR3 region has 13 residues. As DNA, the CDR3 is TGTGCCAGCAGCTTGTCTTTAGCGAATGAGCAGTTCTTC. This translates into CASSLSLANEQFF.

This clone was seen once. Written as DNA, the CDR3 is TGTGCCAGCAGTTTAGGGACACGCACGCCCCAGCATTTT. Its translation is CASSLGTRTPQHF. The chain has TRBV27 and TRBJ1-5; D may be TRBD1 (6 bases). Germline V CDR1 and CDR2: MNHEY, SMNVEV (reference sequence). Trimming took 2 bases from V and 9 from J, leaving 11 bases between them. The CDR3 contains 13 residues.

This clone was detected only a few times. The same CDR3 arises from other DNA sequences in this sample as well. The gene calls are TRBV6-5 and TRBJ2-2, with a weak D call TRBD2 (7 bases). Germline V gives CDR1 MNHEY, CDR2 SVGAGI. The length of the CDR3 is 14 residues. Trimming removed 6 bases from V and 1 base from J, with 9 bases in between. Written as DNA, the CDR3 is TGTGCCAGCAGGGGGGGGCGGAACACCGGGGAGCTGTTTTTT. Translating it yields CASRGGRNTGELFF.

V gene TRBV19 combines with J gene TRBJ1-2; weak D call: TRBD1 (6 bases). Trimming removed 5 bases from V and 2 bases from J, with 9 bases in between. Germline values: CDR1 LNHDA, CDR2 SQIVND (reference sequence). The CDR3 runs to 13 residues. The CDR3 bases are TGTGCCAGTAGTGTCGGACAGAACTATGGCTACACCTTC. Translation: CASSVGQNYGYTF.

This rearrangement joins TRBV5-6 to TRBJ1-2; 8 bases line up with TRBD1. J was trimmed by 8 bases and V by 4 bases; bases with no gene match: 13. The length of the CDR3 is 15 residues. Germline CDR1 and CDR2: SGHDT and YYEEEE. CDR3 protein: CASSQPGQEVWGYTF. The DNA for the CDR3 is TGTGCCAGCAGCCAACCGGGACAGGAGGTTTGGGGCTACACCTTC. Based on the CDR3 plus reference TRBV5-6 and TRBJ1-2, the full variable domain is DAGVTQSPTHLIKTRGQQVTLRCSPKSGHDTVSWYQQALGQGPQFIFQYYEEEERQRGNFPDRFSGHQFPNYSSELNVNALLLGDSALYLCASSQPGQEVWGYTFGSGTRLTVV.

This clone came up a few times. V and J are TRBV5-4 and TRBJ2-2, with 7 bases that match TRBD1. The V gene's germline CDR1 is SGHNT and CDR2 YYREEE (reference sequence). V lost 4 bases and J lost 6; bases outside the gene matches: 3. The CDR3 runs to 13 residues. CDR3 DNA: TGTGCCAGCAGCAACGACAGGGCCGGGGAGCTGTTTTTT. It yields the protein CASSNDRAGELFF.

The chain employs TRBV2 and TRBJ2-5, with 12 bases matching TRBD2. With V trimmed by 4 bases and J by 7 bases, 13 bases remained unmatched. This CDR3 region has 17 residues. Germline CDR1 is SNHLY and CDR2 is FYNNEI. The CDR3 nucleotides are TGTGCCAGCAGTGGCCGACTAGCGGGGGCTTCGGGTGGGACCCAGTACTTC. Its protein product is CASSGRLAGASGGTQYF.

In this sample, this clone turned up a few times. This rearrangement joins TRBV2 to TRBJ2-1; TRBD2 is a possible D gene (6 bases). The V and J ends lost 4 bases and 4 bases respectively, with 11 bases between them. This CDR3 contains 14 residues. The germline V gene has CDR1 SNHLY and CDR2 FYNNEI. The CDR3 bases are TGTGCCAGCAGTGCCGCTAGCGAGTACAATGAGCAGTTCTTC. Encoded protein: CASSAASEYNEQFF. The whole variable domain, filled in from reference TRBV2 and TRBJ2-1, reads EPEVTQTPSHQVTQMGQEVILRCVPISNHLYFYWYRQILGQKVEFLVSFYNNEISEKSEIFDDQFSVERPDGSNFTLKIRSTKLEDSAMYFCASSAASEYNEQFFGPGTRLTVL.

This clone has just a few counts. This CDR3 reads CASSPRKGPRGATNEKLFF. In DNA, the CDR3 is TGTGCCAGCAGCCCCCGAAAGGGCCCCCGGGGAGCAACTAATGAAAAACTGTTTTTT. This chain joins TRBV7-9 and TRBJ1-4; D gene ambiguous. The germline V gene encodes CDR1 SEHNR and CDR2 FQNEAQ (reference sequence). CDR3 size: 19 residues. The V end was cut by 5 bases, the J end by 0 bases, with 22 bases between.

CDR3: CASWRQGSLEQYF. The CDR3 DNA is TGTGCCAGCTGGCGCCAGGGAAGCTTAGAGCAGTACTTC. The chain is built from TRBV6-5 and TRBJ2-7, with D tentatively TRBD1 (5 bases). CDR3 length: 13 amino acids. The V gene's germline CDR1 is MNHEY and CDR2 SVGAGI. Trimming took 8 bases from V and 7 from J, leaving 18 bases between them.

J is TRBJ1-5 and V is TRBV11-3; D is ambiguous. Germline CDR1 and CDR2: SGHNT and YENEEA. V was pared by 7 bases and J by 0 bases, with 19 bases between. The CDR3 has 17 residues. CDR3: CASTADTKGYSNQPQHF. The CDR3 DNA sequence: TGTGCCAGCACGGCAGACACAAAAGGATATAGCAATCAGCCCCAGCATTTT.

This chain connects TRBV28 to TRBJ1-2, with 9 bases lining up with TRBD1. The CDR3 contains 17 residues. Trimming at V came to 5 bases and at J to 5 bases, leaving 15 bases not matched to a gene. CDR1 MDHEN and CDR2 SYDVKM come from the germline V gene. CDR3 region: CASSPRYYRGPGYGYTF. In DNA form, the CDR3 reads TGTGCCAGCAGTCCGCGTTATTACAGGGGGCCAGGGTATGGCTACACCTTC.

The V gene is TRBV27, the J gene TRBJ1-2, with 9 bases that match TRBD1. The CDR3 has 13 residues. J gave up 6 bases and V 3 bases, and 2 bases lay outside the gene matches. In germline, CDR1 is MNHEY, CDR2 SMNVEV (reference sequence). The CDR3: CASSFRDRDGYTF. The CDR3 coding sequence is TGTGCCAGCAGTTTTCGGGACAGGGATGGCTACACCTTC.

Comments on this clone: Germline and junction disagree at one end, which may indicate a read error. The rearrangement uses TRBV18 and TRBJ2-6, with D unclear. The CDR3 length is 14 residues. Germline CDR1 is KGHSH and CDR2 is LQKENI. The DNA for the CDR3 is TGTGCCAGCTCAGTGGGCTCTGGCGCCAACGTCCTGACTTTC. It translates to CASSVGSGANVLTF.

The V and J genes are TRBV7-2 and TRBJ1-3; D is possibly TRBD1 (6 bases). Germline values: CDR1 SGHTA, CDR2 FQGNSA. Trimming removed 4 bases from V and 0 bases from J, with 16 bases in between. This CDR3 comprises 17 residues. For the CDR3, the DNA is TGTGCCAGCAGCTCCCGAGGGGGGCAAGACTCTGGAAACACCATATATTTT. It specifies CASSSRGGQDSGNTIYF.

The CDR3 DNA sequence: TGCGCCAGCAGCCAAGGGCAACTAGCGGGAGGTGCAGAGACCCAGTACTTC. It yields the protein CASSQGQLAGGAETQYF. The rearrangement uses TRBV4-3 and TRBJ2-5; 12 bases align to TRBD2. J lost 4 bases, V lost 1 base, and 7 bases had no gene match. The CDR3 has 17 residues. CDR1 is LGHNA and CDR2 is YSLEER in the germline V gene.